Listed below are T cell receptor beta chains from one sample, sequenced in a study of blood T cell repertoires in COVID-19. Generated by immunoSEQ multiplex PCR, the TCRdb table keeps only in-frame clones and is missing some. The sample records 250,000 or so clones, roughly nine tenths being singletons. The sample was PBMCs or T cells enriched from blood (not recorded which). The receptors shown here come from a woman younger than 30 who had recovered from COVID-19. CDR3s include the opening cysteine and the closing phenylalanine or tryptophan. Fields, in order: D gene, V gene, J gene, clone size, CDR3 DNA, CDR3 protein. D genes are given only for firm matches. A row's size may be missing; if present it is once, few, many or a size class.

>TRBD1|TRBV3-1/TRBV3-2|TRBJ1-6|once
TGTGCCAGCAGCCGACAGGGGGGGAGCTCCTATAATTCACCCCTCCACTTT
CASSRQGGSSYNSPLHF
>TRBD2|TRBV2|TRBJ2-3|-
TGTGCCAGCAGTTGGACTAGCGGGAGGGTCACAGATACGCAGTATTTT
CASSWTSGRVTDTQYF
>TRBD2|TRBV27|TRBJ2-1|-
TGTGCCAGCAGTGGGACTAGCGGATACAATGAGCAGTTCTTC
CASSGTSGYNEQFF
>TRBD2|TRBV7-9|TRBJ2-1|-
TGTGCCAGCAGCCAGAGGAAAGGGAGGGCCAATGAGCAGTTCTTC
CASSQRKGRANEQFF
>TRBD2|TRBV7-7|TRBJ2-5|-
TGTGCCAGCAGTCCGGGACTAGCGGGGCCAGAGACCCAGTACTTC
CASSPGLAGPETQYF
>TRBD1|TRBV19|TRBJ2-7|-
TGTGCCAGTAGCCCAACGGGACAGATCTTCTACGAGCAGTACTTC
CASSPTGQIFYEQYF
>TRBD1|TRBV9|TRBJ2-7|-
TGTGCCAGCAGCGTAGTAGGGACAGGAAACTTCTACGAGCAGTACTTC
CASSVVGTGNFYEQYF
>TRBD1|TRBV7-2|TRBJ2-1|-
TGTGCCAGCAGCTTAGTTGGCGACAGGGGATACAATGAGCAGTTCTTC
CASSLVGDRGYNEQFF
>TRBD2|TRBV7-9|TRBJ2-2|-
TGTGCCAGCAGCTTAGGACTAGCGGGAGCGACGAACACCGGGGAGCTGTTTTTT
CASSLGLAGATNTGELFF
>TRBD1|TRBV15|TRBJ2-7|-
TGTGCCACCAGCAGAGGACAGGGGTCCTACGAGCAGTACTTC
CATSRGQGSYEQYF
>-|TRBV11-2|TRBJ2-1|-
TGTGCCAGCAGCTTATCGGTATGGGAGCAGTTCTTC
CASSLSVWEQFF
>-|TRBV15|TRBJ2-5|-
TGTGCCACCAGCAGAGATTCAGGGACCCAGTACTTC
CATSRDSGTQYF
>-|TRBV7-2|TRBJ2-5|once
TGTGCCAGCAGCCAGACTCCCTACGTAGAGACCCAGTACTTC
CASSQTPYVETQYF
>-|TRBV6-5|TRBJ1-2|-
TGTGCCAGCAGTTACGCAGGGTTAGATGGCTACACCTTC
CASSYAGLDGYTF
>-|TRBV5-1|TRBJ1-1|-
TGCGCCAGCAGCTTAACGACAGTTAACACTGAAGCTTTCTTT
CASSLTTVNTEAFF
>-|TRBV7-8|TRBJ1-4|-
TGTGCCAGCAGCTTAGCGCAGGAAAAACTGTTTTTT
CASSLAQEKLFF
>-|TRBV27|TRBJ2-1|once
TGTGCCAGCAGTTTCTCTAGAAATGCGTTAAATGAGCAGTTCTTC
CASSFSRNALNEQFF
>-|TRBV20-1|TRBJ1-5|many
TGCAGTGCTAGTCATCCCGCGGGTGACATGCAACCCCAGCATTTT
CSASHPAGDMQPQHF
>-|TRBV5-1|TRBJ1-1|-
TGCGCCAGCAGCCTACGTAGGAACACTGAAGCTTTCTTT
CASSLRRNTEAFF
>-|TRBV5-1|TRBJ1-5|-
TGCGCCAGCAGCTTGAGTTCGGGAGGGAATCAGCCCCAGCATTTT
CASSLSSGGNQPQHF
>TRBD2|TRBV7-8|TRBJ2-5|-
TGTGCCAGCAGCTTAGCTACTAGCGGACAAGTGGCCCAGTACTTC
CASSLATSGQVAQYF
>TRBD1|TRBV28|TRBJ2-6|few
TGTGCCAGCAACACCGGGACAGGGGAGCCCAGCTCTGGGGCCAACGTCCTGACTTTC
CASNTGTGEPSSGANVLTF
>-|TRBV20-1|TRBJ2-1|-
TGCAGTGCTAGTAGGCCGGGGGTTATTTCGGGGTATGAGCAGTTCTTC
CSASRPGVISGYEQFF
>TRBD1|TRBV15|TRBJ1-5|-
TGTGCCACCAGCAGAGATCCCGGGACAGACTATAGCAATCAGCCCCAGCATTTT
CATSRDPGTDYSNQPQHF
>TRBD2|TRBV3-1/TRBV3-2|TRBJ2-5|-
TGTGCCAGCAGCCCTACCGGGACTAGCGGAGAGACCCAGTACTTC
CASSPTGTSGETQYF
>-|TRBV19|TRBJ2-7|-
TGTGCCAGTAGTATGATGGAAGAGGACGAGCAGTACTTC
CASSMMEEDEQYF
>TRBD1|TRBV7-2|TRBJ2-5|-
TGTGCCAGCAGACCTACAGGGGGAGAGACCCAGTACTTC
CASRPTGGETQYF
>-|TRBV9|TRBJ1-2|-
TGTGCCAGCACCGGGGGACTCTCGATCTTCGGCTACACCTTC
CASTGGLSIFGYTF
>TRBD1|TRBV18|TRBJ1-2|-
TGTGCCAGCTCACCACTCGGGACAGGGTTAAACTATGGCTACACCTTC
CASSPLGTGLNYGYTF
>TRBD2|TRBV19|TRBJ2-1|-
TGTGCCAGTAGTACTAGCGGATATTACAATGAGCAGTTCTTC
CASSTSGYYNEQFF
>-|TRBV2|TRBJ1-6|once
TGTGCCAGCAGAAGCGACTATAATTCACCCCTCCACTTT
CASRSDYNSPLHF
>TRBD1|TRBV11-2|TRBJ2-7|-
TGTGCCAGCAGCTTAGCACAGGGGGGCCACGAGCAGTACTTC
CASSLAQGGHEQYF
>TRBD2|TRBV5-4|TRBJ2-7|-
TGTGCCAGCAGCTTGGCCCCTAGCGGGAGTGGGACCTACGAGCAGTACTTC
CASSLAPSGSGTYEQYF
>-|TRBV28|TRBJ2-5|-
TGTGCCAGCAGTTTTTACGGGACACGCCAAGAGACCCAGTACTTC
CASSFYGTRQETQYF
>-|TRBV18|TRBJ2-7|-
TGTGCCAGCTCACCGTTTAGGGACACCCTAGGGGAGCAGTACTTC
CASSPFRDTLGEQYF
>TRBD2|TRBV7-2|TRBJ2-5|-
TGTGCCAGCAGCCCTCTAGCGGGGAGAGAGACCCAGTACTTC
CASSPLAGRETQYF
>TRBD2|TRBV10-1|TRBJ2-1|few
TGCGCCAGCAGTGCGTCGGCTAGCGGGTATTACAATGAGCAGTTCTTC
CASSASASGYYNEQFF
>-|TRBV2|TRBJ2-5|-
TGTGCCAGCAGTGAGGGGGGAGAGACCCAGTACTTC
CASSEGGETQYF
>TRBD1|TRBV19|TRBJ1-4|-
TGTGCCAGTGGGGGGACAGGGCGGAAGAATGAAAAACTGTTTTTT
CASGGTGRKNEKLFF
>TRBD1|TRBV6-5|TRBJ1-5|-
TGTGCCAGCAGTTATGGCACAGGGGGGACGAATCAGCCCCAGCATTTT
CASSYGTGGTNQPQHF
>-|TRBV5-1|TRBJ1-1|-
TGCGCCAGCAGCTCGCGACAACAAACTGTCACTGAAGCTTTCTTT
CASSSRQQTVTEAFF
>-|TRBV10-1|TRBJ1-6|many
TGCGCCAGCAGCCCCGGACAGAATAATTCACCCCTCCACTTT
CASSPGQNNSPLHF
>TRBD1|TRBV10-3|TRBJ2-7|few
TGTGCCATCAGTGAGTCTATAGGACAGGGGGCACACGAGCAGTACTTC
CAISESIGQGAHEQYF
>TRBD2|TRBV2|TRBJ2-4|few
TGTGCCAGCGCCCCCCGGCTAGCGGCCGTGAGTAGGGCCAAAAACATTCAGTACTTC
CASAPRLAAVSRAKNIQYF
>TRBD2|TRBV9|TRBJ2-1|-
TGTGCCAGCAGCGTACCACTAGCGGGGGGGCCCCCAGAGCAGTTCTTC
CASSVPLAGGPPEQFF
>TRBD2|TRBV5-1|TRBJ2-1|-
TGCGCCAGCAGCGGGACTAGCGGGAGCTATGAGCAGTTCTTC
CASSGTSGSYEQFF
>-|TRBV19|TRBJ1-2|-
TGTGCCAGTAGTCCTTCCGGGGGACCGCAGCGTGGCTACACCTTC
CASSPSGGPQRGYTF
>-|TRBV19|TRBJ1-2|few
TGTGCCAGTAGGATGAGACAGGATGGCTACACCTTC
CASRMRQDGYTF
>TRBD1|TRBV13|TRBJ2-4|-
TGTGCCAGCAGCTTAGGGTCAGGGGGTCGGGGCATTCAGTACTTC
CASSLGSGGRGIQYF
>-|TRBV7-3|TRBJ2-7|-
TGTGCCAGCAGCTCGGACTCCAACTCCTACGAGCAGTACTTC
CASSSDSNSYEQYF
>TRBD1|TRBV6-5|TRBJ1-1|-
TGTGCCAGCAGGAGGACAGGGGGCAGGAACACTGAAGCTTTCTTT
CASRRTGGRNTEAFF
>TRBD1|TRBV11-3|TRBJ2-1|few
TGTGCCAGCAGCCACACAGGGGAGCCCTACAATGAGCAGTTCTTC
CASSHTGEPYNEQFF
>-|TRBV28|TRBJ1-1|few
TGTGCCAGCACTCGAGTATACAGCCGTAACACTGAAGCTTTCTTT
CASTRVYSRNTEAFF
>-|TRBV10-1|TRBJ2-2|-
TGCGCCAGCAGTGAGACAGGGATGGGCACCGGGGAGCTGTTTTTT
CASSETGMGTGELFF
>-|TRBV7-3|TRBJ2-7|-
TGTGCCAGCAGCGAAGACGACGGGTCCTACGAGCAGTACTTC
CASSEDDGSYEQYF
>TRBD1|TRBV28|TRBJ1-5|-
TGTGCCAGCAGTTGGGGACAGGTTAGCAATCAGCCCCAGCATTTT
CASSWGQVSNQPQHF
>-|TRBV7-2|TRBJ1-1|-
TGTGCCAGCAGCCCCCAAAAGGGGCTAAGTGAAGCTTTCTTT
CASSPQKGLSEAFF
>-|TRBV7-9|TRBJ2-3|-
TGTGCCAGCAGCCTCAGACAGTCTAGCACAGATACGCAGTATTTT
CASSLRQSSTDTQYF
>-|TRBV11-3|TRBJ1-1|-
TGTGCCAGCAGCTTAGAAAGGACAAACACTGAAGCTTTCTTT
CASSLERTNTEAFF
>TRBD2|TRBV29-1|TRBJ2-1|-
TGCAGCGTTGATGGGCTAGCGGGAGCTCAGTACAATGAGCAGTTCTTC
CSVDGLAGAQYNEQFF